The 18 T cell receptor beta chains below come from one sample, sequenced in a study of blood T cells in healthy people across ages. Using a J-beta primer mix together with a sample-barcoded 5' primer, a second PCR was run for about 6 to 11 cycles. Using its own MiXCR run on the 5' RACE reads, TCRdb lists one record per CDR3 protein. The table includes some 850,000 distinct CDR3 sequences, roughly 24% detected once. The same specimen was also included in a second study, on T cells of mothers and their children.

Material: blood. The receptor source for this set is a boy between 10 and 17 years old in good health.

The gene calls are TRBV7-6 and TRBJ2-6; 9 nucleotides agree with TRBD1. This CDR3 contains 18 residues. After removal of 3 bases from V and 0 bases from J, the junction contained 6 bases not matched to a gene. In germline, CDR1 is SGHVS, CDR2 FNYEAQ. CDR3 protein: CASSFRDRALSGANVLTF. The CDR3, as DNA: TGTGCCAGCAGCTTTAGGGACAGGGCCCTCTCTGGGGCCAACGTCCTGACTTTC.

The chain links TRBV27 to TRBJ2-1; no clear D gene. The end of the DNA is better explained by TRBJ2-5, so the J call may be wrong. From germline, CDR1 is MNHEY and CDR2 SMNVEV (reference sequence). The CDR3 is 13 residues long. This CDR3 reads CASSSLREETQYF. DNA for the CDR3: TGTGCCAGCAGTAGCCTACGAGAAGAGACCCAGTACTTC.

The chain couples TRBV28 to TRBJ2-1; 7 nucleotides agree with TRBD2. The ends lost 1 base at V and 8 bases at J; junction bases unmatched: 5. Germline CDR1 MDHEN, CDR2 SYDVKM. CDR3 length equals 14 residues. The DNA of the CDR3 is TGTGCCAGCAGTTTATTTACGGGAGGCTATGAGCAGTTCTTC. Protein sequence: CASSLFTGGYEQFF.

The gene calls are TRBV12-3 or TRBV12-4 and TRBJ2-5; D call uncertain. The CDR3 spans 13 residues. Trimming removed 7 bases from V and 5 bases from J, with 14 bases in between. This CDR3 is CASTRIAGETQYF. CDR3 bases: TGTGCCAGCACCCGAATAGCCGGGGAGACCCAGTACTTC.

The sample holds a few counts of this clonotype. The rearrangement links TRBV12-5 to TRBJ2-5; 8 nucleotides match TRBD2. CDR1 LGHNT and CDR2 FRNRAP come from the germline V gene. CDR3 length: 11 residues. CDR3 nucleotides: TGTTACGCGGGGGGCGTAAAGACCCAGTACTTC. Protein sequence: CYAGGVKTQYF.

This clonotype was detected a few times. The chain has TRBV28 and TRBJ1-5; unclear D gene. Trimming left V 5 bases short and J 2 bases short, with 4 bases between. Germline CDR1 is MDHEN and CDR2 is SYDVKM. The CDR3 is 12 residues long. The CDR3 sequence: CASSGRNQPQHF. CDR3 DNA sequence: TGTGCCAGCAGTGGCCGCAATCAGCCCCAGCATTTT. Together with reference TRBV28 and TRBJ1-5, the CDR3 gives the full variable domain: DVKVTQSSRYLVKRTGEKVFLECVQDMDHENMFWYRQDPGLGLRLIYFSYDVKMKEKGDIPEGYSVSREKKERFSLILESASTNQTSMYLCASSGRNQPQHFGDGTRLSIL.

The rearrangement uses TRBV7-9 and TRBJ2-6, with TRBD1 as a possible D gene (5 bases). Trimming took off 5 bases at V and 4 bases at J, with 12 bases between the two ends. The length of the CDR3 is 15 residues. The germline CDR1 and CDR2 sequences are SEHNR and FQNEAQ (reference sequence). CDR3 protein: CASSRTGRGANVLTF. DNA of the CDR3: TGTGCCAGCAGCCGTACAGGCAGGGGGGCCAACGTCCTGACTTTC.

V is TRBV7-3 and J is TRBJ2-3; 10 bases agree with TRBD2. The CDR3 loop spans 18 amino acids. The germline V gene encodes CDR1 SGHTA and CDR2 FQGTGA. V was clipped by 5 bases and J by 0 bases; unmatched bases: 11. The CDR3 here is CASSPKASGGPSTDTQYF. CDR3 nucleotides: TGTGCCAGCAGCCCAAAGGCTAGCGGGGGACCTAGCACAGATACGCAGTATTTT.

The chain combines TRBV3-1 with TRBJ1-1; possibly TRBD1 for D (6 bases). CDR1 and CDR2 from the germline V gene are LGHDT and YNNKEL (reference sequence). V dropped 4 bases and J dropped 10 bases, with 16 bases sitting between them. CDR3 length: 13 amino acids. The CDR3 protein is CASSPPGAWAAFF. CDR3 sequence (DNA): TGTGCCAGCAGCCCCCCGGGGGCCTGGGCAGCTTTCTTT.

This sequence joins TRBV28 and TRBJ2-7, with D unclear. Germline CDR1 is MDHEN and CDR2 is SYDVKM. The CDR3 totals 13 residues. The V and J ends lost 7 bases and 2 bases respectively, with 12 bases between them. The CDR3 loop is CASILAGTYEQYF. The CDR3 nucleotides read TGTGCCAGCATATTAGCAGGAACCTACGAGCAGTACTTC.

The V gene is TRBV12-3 or TRBV12-4, the J gene TRBJ2-1, with TRBD1 as a possible D gene (6 bases). This CDR3 is built from 15 residues. V dropped 3 bases and J dropped 0 bases, with 9 bases sitting between them. CDR3 DNA: TGTGCCAGCAGTTTTGGGGACAACTCCTACAATGAGCAGTTCTTC. This codes for CASSFGDNSYNEQFF.

The rearrangement joins TRBV7-8 to TRBJ2-2; 7 bases line up with TRBD2. J was trimmed by 7 bases and V by 5 bases; bases with no gene match: 13. Germline V lookup: CDR1 SGHVS, CDR2 FQNEAQ. This CDR3 contains 16 residues. CDR3: CASSLGAGFGGGELFF. Written as DNA, the CDR3 is TGTGCCAGCAGCCTCGGAGCGGGGTTTGGGGGCGGGGAGCTGTTTTTT.

A few counts support this clonotype. This sequence joins TRBV12-3 or TRBV12-4 and TRBJ2-1; 7 nucleotides line up with TRBD2. CDR3 length: 14 amino acids. With V trimmed by 3 bases and J by 4 bases, 3 bases remained unmatched. CDR3 sequence (DNA): TGTGCCAGCAGTTTCAGCGGGGCTTACAATGAGCAGTTCTTC. Translated, it gives CASSFSGAYNEQFF.

This clonotype has more than one count but fewer than ten. The CDR3 DNA is TGTGCCAGCAGTTACAAAGTCCTGGACGAGCAGTTCTTC. The encoded protein is CASSYKVLDEQFF. V and J are TRBV6-5 and TRBJ2-5; no reliable D call. The DNA end is a closer match to TRBJ2-1, so the J assignment may be wrong. Germline CDR1 reads MNHEY; CDR2 reads SVGAGI. The CDR3 is 13 residues long.

The chain uses TRBV4-1 and TRBJ2-2, with a possible D match to TRBD1 (7 bases). In germline, CDR1 is MGHRA, CDR2 YSYEKL. The germline V and J ends were trimmed by 4 bases and 5 bases, with 23 bases remaining between them. This CDR3 has 18 amino acids. CDR3 coding DNA: TGCGCCAGCAGCCCACGCTCCAGGGGGGAACGTCCAACCGGGGAGCTGTTTTTT. Its protein product is CASSPRSRGERPTGELFF.

This clonotype was picked up a small number of times. This chain uses TRBV7-9 with TRBJ2-1, with no clear D. The J call is doubtful: the DNA matches TRBJ2-5 better. This CDR3 has 16 amino acids. From germline, CDR1 is SEHNR and CDR2 FQNEAQ (reference sequence). The CDR3 protein is CASSLADGSSKETQYF. The CDR3 DNA reads as TGTGCCAGCAGCTTAGCAGACGGTAGCAGTAAAGAGACCCAGTACTTC.

The chain carries TRBV28 and TRBJ2-6; unclear D gene. Germline V CDR1 and CDR2: MDHEN, SYDVKM. This CDR3 is built from 14 residues. Trimming stripped 7 bases from V and 1 base from J, with 8 bases between. The chain's CDR3 is CASKLSSGANVLTF. The CDR3 DNA sequence: TGTGCCAGCAAACTGTCATCTGGGGCCAACGTCCTGACTTTC. Based on the CDR3 plus reference TRBV28 and TRBJ2-6, the full variable domain is DVKVTQSSRYLVKRTGEKVFLECVQDMDHENMFWYRQDPGLGLRLIYFSYDVKMKEKGDIPEGYSVSREKKERFSLILESASTNQTSMYLCASKLSSGANVLTFGAGSRLTVL.

This clonotype was detected a few times. The CDR3 nucleotides are TGTGCCAGCAGTTCGGACAGGGCGGATCAGCCCCAGCATTTT. Its translation is CASSSDRADQPQHF. The chain links TRBV6-1 to TRBJ1-5; 8 nucleotides align to TRBD1. CDR1 is MNHNS and CDR2 is SASEGT in the germline V gene. The CDR3 spans 14 residues. J was trimmed by 5 bases and V by 5 bases; bases with no gene match: 5.